The sequence of this T cell receptor (beta chain) was determined in a study of vaccination and CD4 T cells after COVID-19. The Oncomine TCR Beta short-read assay was what sequenced the DNA obtained from cultured CD4+ T cells. In TCRdb, the PCR reads were re-called with MiXCR into one record per CDR3 protein. The table lists about 15,000 distinct CDR3 sequences, approximately 30% of them singletons, with about 9.4% in the top ten. From germline, CDR1 is SGHTA and CDR2 FQGNSA. This CDR3 is 13 amino acids long. A remark on this clonotype: Its antigen is as yet unknown. At one end the junction does not follow the germline gene, possibly because of a read error.

The treatment here: approximately nine-day PBMC culture with coronavirus spike peptide pools or control peptides (ViraFEST assay). V is TRBV7-2 and J is TRBJ2-3; D unclear. Source: CD4+ T cells from blood, cultured in vitro, taken after SARS-CoV-2 vaccination. This receptor was identified in a human donor who had recovered from COVID-19. The CDR3 bases are TGTGGCAGCAGCCCTGGCTTGGTATATACGCAGTATTTT. This gives the protein CGSSPGLVYTQYF.